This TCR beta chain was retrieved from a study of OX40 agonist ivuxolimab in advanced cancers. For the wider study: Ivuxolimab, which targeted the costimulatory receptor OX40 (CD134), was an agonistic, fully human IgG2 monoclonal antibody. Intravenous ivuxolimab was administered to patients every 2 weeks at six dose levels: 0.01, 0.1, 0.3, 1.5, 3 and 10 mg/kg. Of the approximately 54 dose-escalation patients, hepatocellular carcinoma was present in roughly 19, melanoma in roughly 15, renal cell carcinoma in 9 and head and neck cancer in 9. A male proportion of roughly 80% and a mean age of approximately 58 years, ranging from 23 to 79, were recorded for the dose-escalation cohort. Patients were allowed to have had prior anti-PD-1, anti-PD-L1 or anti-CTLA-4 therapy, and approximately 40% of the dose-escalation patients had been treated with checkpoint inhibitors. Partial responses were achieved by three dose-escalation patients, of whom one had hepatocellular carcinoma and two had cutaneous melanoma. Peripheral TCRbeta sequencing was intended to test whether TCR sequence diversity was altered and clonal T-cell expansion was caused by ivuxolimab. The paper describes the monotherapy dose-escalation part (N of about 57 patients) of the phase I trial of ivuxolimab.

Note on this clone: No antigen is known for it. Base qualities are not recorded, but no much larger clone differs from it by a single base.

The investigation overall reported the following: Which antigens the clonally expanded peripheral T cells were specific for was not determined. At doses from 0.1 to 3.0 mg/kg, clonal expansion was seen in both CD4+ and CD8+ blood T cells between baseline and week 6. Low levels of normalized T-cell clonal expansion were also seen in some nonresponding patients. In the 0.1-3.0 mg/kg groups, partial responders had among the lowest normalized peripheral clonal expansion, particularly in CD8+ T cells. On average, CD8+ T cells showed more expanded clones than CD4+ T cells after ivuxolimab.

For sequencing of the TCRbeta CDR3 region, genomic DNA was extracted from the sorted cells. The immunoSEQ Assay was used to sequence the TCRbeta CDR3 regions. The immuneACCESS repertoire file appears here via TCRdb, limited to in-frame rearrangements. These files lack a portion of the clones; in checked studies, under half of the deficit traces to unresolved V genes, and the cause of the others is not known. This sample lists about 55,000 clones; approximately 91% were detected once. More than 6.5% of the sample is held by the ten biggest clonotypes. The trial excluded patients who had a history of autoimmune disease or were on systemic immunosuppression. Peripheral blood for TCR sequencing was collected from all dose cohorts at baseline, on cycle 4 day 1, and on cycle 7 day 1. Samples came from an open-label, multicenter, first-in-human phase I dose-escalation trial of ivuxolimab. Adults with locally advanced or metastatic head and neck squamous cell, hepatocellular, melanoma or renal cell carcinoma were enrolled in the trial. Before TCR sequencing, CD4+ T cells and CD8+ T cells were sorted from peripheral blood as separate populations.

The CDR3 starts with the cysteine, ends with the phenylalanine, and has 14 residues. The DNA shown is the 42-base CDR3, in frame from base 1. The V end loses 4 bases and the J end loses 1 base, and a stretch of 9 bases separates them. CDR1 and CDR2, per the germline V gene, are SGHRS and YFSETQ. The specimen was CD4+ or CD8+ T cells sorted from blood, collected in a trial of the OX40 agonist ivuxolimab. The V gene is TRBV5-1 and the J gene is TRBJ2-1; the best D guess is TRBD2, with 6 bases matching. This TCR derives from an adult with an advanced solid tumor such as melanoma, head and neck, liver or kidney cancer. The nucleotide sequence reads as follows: TGCGCCAGCAGCGTGAGCGGGTCCTACAATGAGCAGTTCTTC. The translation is CASSVSGSYNEQFF.